These 27 T cell receptor beta chains were sequenced from one sample in a study of blood T cell repertoires in COVID-19. The assay was immunoSEQ multiplex PCR, and TCRdb's table has in-frame clones only and misses some. The sample has 30,000 to 35,000 clones, about 80% seen once. The sequenced sample consisted of peripheral blood. These receptors all stem from an elderly man with acute or convalescent COVID-19.

The chain is built from TRBV29-1 and TRBJ2-7; the match to TRBD2 covers 8 bases. J lost 6 bases, V lost 4 bases, and 8 bases had no gene match. CDR1 is SQVTM and CDR2 is ANQGSEA in the germline V gene. The length of the CDR3 is 13 residues. CDR3 amino acids: CSVGERELTEQYF. CDR3 sequence (DNA): TGCAGCGTTGGCGAGCGGGAGTTAACCGAGCAGTACTTC.

The J gene is TRBJ1-6, the V gene TRBV5-1; 7 nucleotides agree with TRBD1. The CDR3 spans 15 residues. The J segment lost 6 bases and the V segment lost 4 bases, leaving 7 bases of the junction unmatched. Germline V CDR1 and CDR2: SGHRS, YFSETQ. CDR3 nucleotide sequence: TGCGCCAGCAGCGCCACGACAGGGACTAATTCACCCCTCCACTTT. This codes for CASSATTGTNSPLHF.

The chain joins TRBV5-1 to TRBJ2-3, with D unresolved. Looked up from germline, CDR1 is SGHRS and CDR2 is YFSETQ. Deletions cut 1 base from V and 0 bases from J, with 12 bases between. This CDR3 region has 16 residues. This chain's CDR3 is CASSLQQIPSTDTQYF. CDR3 in DNA: TGCGCCAGCAGCTTGCAACAGATTCCTAGCACAGATACGCAGTATTTT.

The chain combines TRBV6-5 with TRBJ1-4; D is undetermined. V lost 2 bases and J lost 2, with 9 bases in between. The CDR3 spans 15 residues. Germline V gene data show CDR1 as MNHEY and CDR2 as SVGAGI. The CDR3: CASSYRLRTNEKLFF. CDR3 DNA sequence: TGTGCCAGCAGTTACCGTTTACGGACTAATGAAAAACTGTTTTTT.

CDR3 in amino acids: CASSETFGYGYTF. CDR3 in DNA: TGTGCCAGCAGCGAGACTTTCGGCTATGGCTACACCTTC. This chain uses TRBV28 with TRBJ1-2; D is uncertain. CDR1 MDHEN and CDR2 SYDVKM come from the germline V gene. The V and J ends lost 6 bases and 4 bases respectively, with 12 bases between them. The length of the CDR3 is 13 residues.

The V and J genes are TRBV7-9 and TRBJ2-7; 7 nucleotides align to TRBD2. Losses at the gene ends were 5 bases for V and 7 bases for J; bases not matched to a gene: 11. Per germline, CDR1 SEHNR and CDR2 FQNEAQ (reference sequence). The CDR3 runs 14 residues. The DNA of the CDR3 is TGTGCCAGCAGCACCGCGCGGGGAGGGCGTGAGCAGTACTTC. It specifies CASSTARGGREQYF.

The chain recombines TRBV19 with TRBJ1-5, with TRBD1 as a possible D gene (6 bases). The CDR3 runs to 12 residues. Germline V gives CDR1 LNHDA, CDR2 SQIVND (reference sequence). Deletions cut 4 bases from V and 12 bases from J, with 13 bases between. The CDR3 sequence is CASSTRQAGQHF. The CDR3 DNA follows: TGTGCCAGTAGTACCCGACAGGCTGGCCAGCATTTT.

This clone was seen a handful of times. V usage is TRBV19 and J usage is TRBJ1-1; 9 bases align to TRBD1. The germline CDR1 and CDR2 sequences are LNHDA and SQIVND (reference sequence). J was trimmed by 4 bases and V by 0 bases; bases with no gene match: 3. This CDR3 contains 15 residues. DNA for the CDR3: TGTGCCAGTAGTATAGAGACAGGGGGGGCCACTGAAGCTTTCTTT. Residues: CASSIETGGATEAFF.

This clone was seen a handful of times. The chain is built from TRBV21-1 and TRBJ2-5; TRBD2 is the table's D call, not checked against the DNA. TRBV21-1 is recorded as a pseudogene. The CDR3 is made up of 16 amino acids. The CDR3 here is CASSRRTSGRGETQYF. The CDR3 DNA sequence: TGTGCCAGCAGCAGAAGGACTAGCGGGAGAGGTGAGACCCAGTACTTC.

J is TRBJ2-3 and V is TRBV10-3; 7 nucleotides agree with TRBD1. This CDR3 contains 14 residues. Germline V lookup: CDR1 ENHRY, CDR2 SYGVKD. J was trimmed by 0 bases and V by 4 bases; bases with no gene match: 1. CDR3 DNA sequence: TGTGCCATCAGTGGGGGACAGAGCACAGATACGCAGTATTTT. It encodes CAISGGQSTDTQYF.

This clone was observed a few times. The chain joins TRBV3-1 (or the pseudogene TRBV3-2) to TRBJ2-7; 11 bases fit TRBD1. The V segment lost 0 bases and the J segment 0 bases; nucleotides outside the gene matches: 13. The CDR3 has 20 amino acids. Per germline, CDR1 LGHDT and CDR2 YNNKEL (reference sequence). CDR3 nucleotide sequence: TGTGCCAGCAGCCAAGACCCTCTGTGGGACAGGGGGTCCCACTCCTACGAGCAGTACTTC. This translates into CASSQDPLWDRGSHSYEQYF.

The CDR3 sequence is CASRPTDRGRNSPLHF. The CDR3 DNA is TGTGCCAGCAGGCCGACAGACAGGGGACGTAATTCACCCCTCCACTTT. The chain couples TRBV28 to TRBJ1-6, with 8 bases lining up with TRBD1. J gave up 6 bases and V 6 bases, and 10 bases lay outside the gene matches. The CDR3 totals 16 residues. Germline V lookup: CDR1 MDHEN, CDR2 SYDVKM. Variable domain in full (rest from reference TRBV28 and TRBJ1-6): DVKVTQSSRYLVKRTGEKVFLECVQDMDHENMFWYRQDPGLGLRLIYFSYDVKMKEKGDIPEGYSVSREKKERFSLILESASTNQTSMYLCASRPTDRGRNSPLHFGNGTRLTVT.

J is TRBJ1-2 and V is TRBV4-3; possibly TRBD1 for D (5 bases). V gave up 0 bases and J gave up 8 bases, with 16 bases separating them. Germline-derived CDR1 and CDR2 are LGHNA and YSLEER. CDR3 length equals 15 residues. Here the CDR3 reads CASSQDQSGAQGYTF. In DNA form, the CDR3 reads TGCGCCAGCAGCCAAGATCAAAGTGGGGCCCAAGGCTACACCTTC.

This chain joins TRBV3-1 (or the pseudogene TRBV3-2) and TRBJ2-3, with 7 bases identical to TRBD2. Losses at the gene ends were 4 bases for V and 2 bases for J; bases not matched to a gene: 18. CDR3 length equals 19 residues. CDR1 LGHDT and CDR2 YNNKEL come from the germline V gene (reference sequence). CDR3 residues: CASSPRGVGEGRATDTQYF. The CDR3 DNA sequence: TGTGCCAGCAGCCCTCGGGGGGTGGGAGAAGGCAGGGCCACAGATACGCAGTATTTT.

The genes are TRBV7-2 and TRBJ2-5, with TRBD2 matching over 9 bases. This CDR3 contains 14 residues. Germline CDR1 SGHTA, CDR2 FQGNSA. V was pared by 5 bases and J by 4 bases, with 5 bases of the junction left unmatched. The CDR3 reads CASSPLAGIETQYF. The CDR3 coding sequence is TGTGCCAGCAGCCCCCTAGCGGGAATAGAGACCCAGTACTTC.

The chain couples TRBV6-2 or TRBV6-3 to TRBJ1-1, with 7 bases lining up with TRBD1. Germline CDR1 and CDR2: MNHEY and SVGEGT. J lost 6 bases, V lost 6 bases, and 13 bases had no gene match. The CDR3 has 15 amino acids. The CDR3 sequence: CASSQNLQGGSEAFF. The CDR3 DNA reads TGTGCCAGCAGCCAAAATCTGCAGGGGGGTTCTGAAGCTTTCTTT.

The genes are TRBV5-6 and TRBJ1-2, with 7 bases identical to TRBD1. V dropped 2 bases and J dropped 4; count of bases not matched to a gene: 5. CDR1 is SGHDT and CDR2 is YYEEEE in the germline V gene. The CDR3 has 14 amino acids. DNA of the CDR3: TGTGCCAGCAGCTTAGAGGGGGCGGTCTATGGCTACACCTTC. It encodes CASSLEGAVYGYTF.

The chain has TRBV9 and TRBJ2-1; D possibly corresponds to TRBD2 (6 bases). Germline loops: CDR1 SGDLS, CDR2 YYNGEE. The CDR3 totals 15 residues. V lost 4 bases and J 7 bases, leaving 18 bases between the germline ends. The CDR3 loop is CASSPVVGSWNEQFF. The CDR3 bases are TGTGCCAGCAGCCCAGTTGTCGGGAGCTGGAATGAGCAGTTCTTC.

V gene TRBV14 combines with J gene TRBJ2-1; D perhaps matches TRBD1 (7 bases). The CDR3 covers 15 residues. Germline assignment: CDR1 SGHDN and CDR2 FVKESK. V was shortened by 6 bases and J by 5 bases, with 17 bases between the two germline ends. Here the CDR3 DNA reads TGTGCCAGCAGTCGAACAGGGGAGGAAGACAATGAGCAGTTCTTC. Amino acids: CASSRTGEEDNEQFF.

CDR3 DNA: TGTGCCTGGAGTCAGTCCCCGAACACAGATACGCAGTATTTT. The encoded protein is CAWSQSPNTDTQYF. The V and J genes are TRBV30 and TRBJ2-3; no definite D call. V lost 2 bases and J 2 bases, leaving 11 bases between the germline ends. The CDR3 consists of 14 residues. Germline values: CDR1 GTSNPN, CDR2 SVGIG (reference sequence).

V gene TRBV4-2 combines with J gene TRBJ2-5; D call uncertain. Germline lookup yields CDR1 LGHNA and CDR2 YNFKEQ. The CDR3 contains 16 residues. Trimming pared 1 base from V and 1 base from J, leaving 13 bases between. CDR3 coding DNA: TGTGCCAGCAGCCAAGTCAAAATAGCCCCCCAAGAGACCCAGTACTTC. Amino acids: CASSQVKIAPQETQYF.

J is TRBJ2-3 and V is TRBV2; 7 nucleotides align to TRBD1. The CDR3 consists of 15 residues. With 6 bases clipped from V and 1 base from J, the junction kept 7 bases outside the gene matches. Germline assignment: CDR1 SNHLY and CDR2 FYNNEI. The CDR3 DNA sequence: TGTGCCAGCAGCGCCGGCCAGGGGGGCACAGATACGCAGTATTTT. It is translated as CASSAGQGGTDTQYF.

The gene calls are TRBV5-6 and TRBJ1-2; D remains unclear. Between the trimmed V and J ends, which lost 1 base and 7 bases, there was a span of 11 bases. The CDR3 is 13 residues long. Germline CDR1 SGHDT, CDR2 YYEEEE. CDR3 residues: CASSLPGMGGYTF. Here the CDR3 DNA reads TGTGCCAGCAGCTTGCCCGGGATGGGTGGCTACACCTTC.

This clone was seen a handful of times. The chain uses TRBV5-1 and TRBJ2-1, with D possibly matching TRBD2 (5 bases). The length of the CDR3 is 14 residues. The V and J ends lost 3 bases and 16 bases respectively, with 23 bases between them. Per the germline V gene, CDR1 is SGHRS and CDR2 is YFSETQ. The CDR3 is CASSSDPGLAFDFF. CDR3 in DNA: TGCGCCAGCAGCTCCGACCCCGGACTGGCCTTTGACTTCTTC. Using reference TRBV5-1 and TRBJ2-1 for the parts outside the CDR3, the full variable domain is KAGVTQTPRYLIKTRGQQVTLSCSPISGHRSVSWYQQTPGQGLQFLFEYFSETQRNKGNFPGRFSGRQFSNSRSEMNVSTLELGDSALYLCASSSDPGLAFDFFGPGTRLTVL.

This clone was seen once. The chain is built from TRBV12-5 and TRBJ2-1; tentative D call: TRBD1 (6 bases). Trimming stripped 1 base from V and 5 bases from J, with 9 bases between. CDR1 and CDR2 (germline): LGHNT, FRNRAP. This CDR3 comprises 14 residues. The CDR3 DNA reads as TGTGCTAGTGGTTTGGCGGCAGGGGACAATGAGCAGTTCTTC. Translated, it gives CASGLAAGDNEQFF.

CDR3 sequence reads: CASSKAEDSNQPQHF. The CDR3 DNA follows: TGTGCCAGCAGCAAGGCGGAAGATAGCAATCAGCCCCAGCATTTT. The V call is TRBV14, the J call TRBJ1-5; no clear D gene. CDR3 length equals 15 residues. The V gene lost 5 bases and the J gene lost 0 bases, with 11 bases spanning the gap. Germline V lookup: CDR1 SGHDN, CDR2 FVKESK.

This chain uses TRBV20-1 with TRBJ2-5; D ambiguous. Germline V CDR1 and CDR2: DFQATT, SNEGSKA (reference sequence). Trimming removed 0 bases at V and 5 bases at J, with 4 bases between. The CDR3 runs 11 residues. Here the CDR3 reads CSARDRETQYF. The CDR3 coding sequence is TGCAGTGCTAGAGATCGGGAGACCCAGTACTTC.